Shown below are 17 T cell receptor beta chains from a single sample sequenced in a study of patients with pleural tuberculosis. Via MiXCR, TCRdb re-called the reads, giving one row per CDR3 protein. Of 45,000 to 55,000 distinct CDR3 sequences in the sample, about 7.3% were seen once. The receptors were gathered from a human donor with pleural tuberculosis.

Many counts were recorded for this clonotype. The chain carries TRBV27 and TRBJ2-7; no clear D gene. Germline assignment: CDR1 MNHEY and CDR2 SMNVEV (reference sequence). Trimming cost V 8 bases and J 0 bases, with 5 bases left between them. This CDR3 spans 11 amino acids. The DNA for the CDR3 is TGTGCCAGCGGGTTCTCCTACGAGCAGTACGTC. Residues: CASGFSYEQYV.

This clonotype was found many times. The chain carries TRBV2 and TRBJ2-7; 7 nucleotides line up with TRBD1. The J segment lost 2 bases and the V segment lost 7 bases, leaving 5 bases of the junction unmatched. The CDR3 is 13 amino acids. CDR1 SNHLY and CDR2 FYNNEI come from the germline V gene. In DNA form, the CDR3 reads TGTGCCAGCACGGGACAGCCTCCCTACGAGCAGTACTTC. Its protein product is CASTGQPPYEQYF.

The sample holds many counts of this clonotype. The V and J genes are TRBV15 and TRBJ2-7, with unresolved D. This CDR3 has 14 amino acids. V lost 0 bases and J 2 bases, leaving 8 bases between the germline ends. CDR1 and CDR2 from the germline V gene are LNHNV and YYDKDF (reference sequence). CDR3 bases: TGTGCCACCAGCAGAGATTACGGTCCCTACGAGCAGTACGTC. It yields the protein CATSRDYGPYEQYV.

This clonotype appeared many times. J is TRBJ1-1 and V is TRBV10-3; unclear D gene. This CDR3 spans 13 amino acids. Germline assignment: CDR1 ENHRY and CDR2 SYGVKD. V was trimmed by 7 bases and J by 3 bases, leaving 12 bases between them. The CDR3 loop is CAINGPSHTEAFF. CDR3 nucleotides: TGTGCCATCAATGGTCCATCTCACACTGAAGCTTTCTTT.

This clonotype was counted at least ten times. The V and J genes are TRBV28 and TRBJ1-2; TRBD1 is a possible D gene (6 bases). CDR3 length equals 12 residues. Germline V gives CDR1 MDHEN, CDR2 SYDVKM. CDR3 sequence: CAGQGQNYGYTF. CDR3 DNA: TGTGCGGGTCAGGGACAAAACTATGGCTACACCTTC.

This clonotype has ten or more counts. The chain joins TRBV6-1 to TRBJ2-7; TRBD2 matches at 14 bases. This CDR3 is built from 15 residues. With V trimmed by 3 bases and J by 5 bases, 3 bases remained unmatched. Germline V gives CDR1 MNHNS, CDR2 SASEGT. The CDR3 protein is CASSEETSGRDEQYF. The DNA for the CDR3 is TGTGCCAGCAGTGAGGAGACTAGCGGGAGGGACGAGCAGTACTTC.

This clonotype was recorded many times. J is TRBJ1-1 and V is TRBV12-3 or TRBV12-4; D unclear. The CDR3 has 13 amino acids. V shed 4 bases and J shed 0 bases, with 6 bases lying between them. The CDR3 DNA reads as TGTGCCAGCAGTTCTGCTATGAACACTGAAGCTTTCTTT. This sequence encodes CASSSAMNTEAFF.

This chain joins TRBV7-1 and TRBJ2-1, with TRBD2 matching 13 bases. TRBV7-1 is an ORF, with its function uncertain. Trimming cost V 3 bases and J 1 base; bases outside gene matches: 0. The CDR3 covers 16 residues. The CDR3 coding sequence is TGTGCCAGCAGCTCGACTAGCGGGAGGTCCTACAATGAGCAGTTCTTC. As protein: CASSSTSGRSYNEQFF.

The sample holds many counts of this clonotype. The chain employs TRBV11-1 and TRBJ1-5, with 7 bases lining up with TRBD1. Looked up from germline, CDR1 is SGHAT and CDR2 is FQDESV (reference sequence). The CDR3 has 17 residues. The V gene end was trimmed by 0 bases and the J gene end by 0 bases; junction bases not matched to a gene: 5. The CDR3 DNA sequence: TGTGCCAGCAGCTTAGCGCATGGGACAGATAGCAATCAGCCCCAGCATTTT. This translates into CASSLAHGTDSNQPQHF.

Only a few counts were recorded for this clonotype. The chain carries TRBV29-1 and TRBJ1-2; D ambiguous. V gave up 7 bases and J gave up 4 bases, with 16 bases separating them. This CDR3 contains 13 residues. CDR1 is SQVTM, CDR2 ANQGSEA, per germline. In DNA, the CDR3 is TGCAGCGCCGGGCCCGCATTGAGCTATGGCTACACCTTC. This sequence encodes CSAGPALSYGYTF.

In this sample, this clonotype turned up many times. The rearrangement joins TRBV6-1 to TRBJ1-6; no clear D. V gave up 4 bases and J gave up 10 bases, with 11 bases separating them. The germline V gene encodes CDR1 MNHNS and CDR2 SASEGT. CDR3 size: 13 residues. CDR3: CASSGGVGSPLHF. DNA for the CDR3: TGTGCCAGCAGTGGTGGGGTGGGGTCACCCCTCCACTTT.

A remark on this clonotype: Since a much larger clone is just one base distant, this may be a read error. CDR3 region: CSARGDRDYEQYF. As DNA, the CDR3 is TGCAGTGCTAGAGGGGACCGGGACTACGAGCAGTACTTC. V is TRBV20-1 and J is TRBJ2-7, with D perhaps given as TRBD1 or TRBD2 (5 bases each). Trimming took 1 base from V and 3 from J, leaving 10 bases between them. The germline CDR1 and CDR2 sequences are DFQATT and SNEGSKA (reference sequence). This CDR3 region has 13 residues.

Many counts were recorded for this clonotype. The J gene is TRBJ1-1, the V gene TRBV11-1, with 7 bases fitting TRBD1. From germline, CDR1 is SGHAT and CDR2 FQDESV (reference sequence). With V trimmed by 2 bases and J by 4 bases, 1 base remained unmatched. This CDR3 contains 13 residues. The CDR3 here is CASSLKGATEAFF. The CDR3 nucleotides read TGTGCCAGCAGCTTAAAGGGGGCCACTGAAGCTTTCTTT.

In its sample, this clonotype was seen many times. The CDR3 coding sequence is TGTGCCAGCGGTCCTTTTGGCTACACCTTC. It is translated as CASGPFGYTF. The rearrangement joins TRBV6-2 or TRBV6-3 to TRBJ1-2; D not resolved. The V gene's germline CDR1 is MNHEY and CDR2 SVGEGT. CDR3 length: 10 residues. The germline V and J ends were trimmed by 8 bases and 7 bases, with 8 bases remaining between them.

Worth noting for this clonotype: Since a much larger clone is just one base distant, this may be a read error. The rearrangement links TRBV10-3 to TRBJ2-7; D gene uncertain. Germline V lookup: CDR1 ENHRY, CDR2 SYGVKD. V dropped 3 bases and J dropped 3 bases, with 12 bases sitting between them. The CDR3 spans 14 residues. CDR3 sequence (DNA): TGTGCCATCAGTGATCCTGGTTATATCTACGAGCAGTACTTC. Translated: CAISDPGYIYEQYF.

This clonotype was observed at least ten times. The gene calls are TRBV11-1 and TRBJ1-1; D is unresolved. Germline CDR1 SGHAT, CDR2 FQDESV (reference sequence). There are 12 residues in the CDR3. The germline V and J ends were trimmed by 6 bases and 7 bases, with 12 bases remaining between them. CDR3 nucleotide sequence: TGTGCCAGCAGTTGGATATCTGATGAAGCTTTCTTT. Translating gives CASSWISDEAFF. The variable domain in full, with the rest retrieved from reference TRBV11-1 and TRBJ1-1, is EAEVAQSPRYKITEKSQAVAFWCDPISGHATLYWYRQILGQGPELLVQFQDESVVDDSQLPKDRFSAERLKGVDSTLKIQPAELGDSAMYLCASSWISDEAFFGQGTRLTVV.

Turning to this clonotype: A much larger clone sits a single nucleotide away, making a read error possible. The rearrangement uses TRBV19 and TRBJ1-5; D may be TRBD1 (5 bases). Germline CDR1 is LNHDA and CDR2 is SQIVND (reference sequence). There are 13 residues in the CDR3. The V end lost 6 bases, the J end lost 6 bases, and 12 bases lay between the germline ends. CDR3 sequence (DNA): TGTGCCAGTAGGGGGGATTCGGGTCAGCCCCAGCATTTT. Residues: CASRGDSGQPQHF.